Listed below are T cell receptor beta chains from one sample, sequenced in a study of fetal regulatory T cell absence and autoimmunity. Clones were sequenced by immunoSEQ multiplex PCR, and TCRdb holds only the in-frame ones, with some missing. The sample has 45,000 to 50,000 clones; 70% to 85% are singletons. Sequencing was performed on cord blood. Receptors were obtained from a newborn boy with IPEX syndrome. Each CDR3 is given with its conserved first and last residue. The D gene is left open where the match is weak. The size entry is marked missing in some rows and otherwise reads once, few, many or a size class.

J gene,clone size,V gene,D gene,CDR3 DNA,CDR3 protein
TRBJ2-1,-,TRBV27,TRBD2,TGTGCCAGCAGTTTAAATGTCGGACTAGCGGGGGGTTACAATGAGCAGTTCTTC,CASSLNVGLAGGYNEQFF
TRBJ2-7,-,TRBV7-2,TRBD2,TGTGCCAGCAGCCCAGACCCTAGCGGGAGCCAAAGCTCCTACGAGCAGTACTTC,CASSPDPSGSQSSYEQYF
TRBJ2-7,few,TRBV7-9,TRBD1,TGTGCCAGCAGCTTGAACGGACAGGGGTACGAGCAGTACTTC,CASSLNGQGYEQYF
TRBJ2-5,-,TRBV7-9,TRBD2,TGTGCCAGCAGCCAGGGACTAGCGGGGGCCCAGTACTTC,CASSQGLAGAQYF
TRBJ2-2,-,TRBV7-9,-,TGTGCCAGCATTAGGACCGGGGAGCTGTTTTTT,CASIRTGELFF
TRBJ1-6,-,TRBV23-1,-,TGCGCCAGCAGTCAACCACGTCGGAGGCAGCTCAGCTCCTATAATTCACCCCTCCACTTT,CASSQPRRRQLSSYNSPLHF
TRBJ1-2,-,TRBV10-3,-,TGTGCCATCAGTGAAGGGCAGCGTGGGGGCTACACCTTC,CAISEGQRGGYTF
TRBJ1-1,-,TRBV5-4,-,TGTGCCAGCAGGTTAGGGGGTTACACTGAAGCTTTCTTT,CASRLGGYTEAFF
TRBJ2-7,-,TRBV7-9,-,TGTGCCAGCAGCCAATTAGCGGCCAACTACGAGCAGTACTTC,CASSQLAANYEQYF
TRBJ2-2,-,TRBV6-5,TRBD1,TGTGCCAGCAGTTACTGGACAGGGAACACCGGGGAGCTGTTTTTT,CASSYWTGNTGELFF
TRBJ2-3,-,TRBV29-1,-,TGCAGCGTTGAAGGGGGGTCCTATTTTGGGAGCACAGATACGCAGTATTTT,CSVEGGSYFGSTDTQYF
TRBJ1-5,-,TRBV2,-,TGTGCCAGCAGTGATCCGGGACACATTAGCAATCAGCCCCAGCATTTT,CASSDPGHISNQPQHF
TRBJ1-1,-,TRBV5-1,TRBD1,TGCGCCAGCAGCGGCCGGGACAGGGGAGTCGCTGAAGCTTTCTTT,CASSGRDRGVAEAFF
TRBJ1-2,-,TRBV5-4,TRBD1,TGTGCCAGCAGCTACCGGGACAGGGGGAACTATGGCTACACCTTC,CASSYRDRGNYGYTF
TRBJ2-1,once,TRBV19,-,TGTGCCAGTAGTACCGGGGACCCTTCTATCAATGAGCAGTTCTTC,CASSTGDPSINEQFF
TRBJ2-3,-,TRBV9,-,TGTGCCAGCAGCGTAGCGCTCGCAGATACGCAGTATTTT,CASSVALADTQYF
TRBJ1-3,-,TRBV23-1,-,TGCGCCAGCAGTCAATCGACAGACTCTGGAAACACCATATATTTT,CASSQSTDSGNTIYF